Below are 4 T cell receptor beta chains sequenced from a single sample in a study of T cells expressing NK-cell markers (TCRdb year 2020). The library was produced with 5' RACE. Sequencing used an Illumina HiSeq 2000. TCRdb reprocessed the sequencing reads and holds a single record per CDR3 protein sequence, with no DNA. The table for this sample records 440,000 or so distinct CDR3 sequences. 7.3% of the sample comes from the top ten. Sequenced sample: blood T cells: a sorted CD56 or NKG2C T cell subset, CD4+ or CD8+ T cells, or bulk PBMC T cells (not recorded which). The receptors here all came from a woman between 18 and 75 years old in good health.

This sequence joins TRBV5-1 and TRBJ2-5; TCRdb outputs TRBD2, but without DNA this stays unchecked. The CDR3 totals 15 residues. Germline lookup yields CDR1 SGHRS and CDR2 YFSETQ. The chain's CDR3 is CASSYGLAGQETQYF.

The V call is TRBV4-3, the J call TRBJ2-3; TCRdb proposes TRBD1, but this gene call is untestable without DNA. Germline V CDR1 and CDR2: LGHNA, YSLEER. There are 14 residues in the CDR3. CDR3 protein: CASSQVRGPDTQYF.

The V gene is TRBV27, the J gene TRBJ2-1. CDR3 size: 14 residues. CDR1 MNHEY and CDR2 SMNVEV come from the germline V gene (reference sequence). CDR3 loop: CASSFPLRPNEQFF.

The genes are TRBV29-1 and TRBJ1-2; checking the TCRdb D call of TRBD1 is not possible without DNA. CDR3 length: 13 amino acids. Germline V lookup: CDR1 SQVTM, CDR2 ANQGSEA. The CDR3 loop is CSVEETGYYGYTF.